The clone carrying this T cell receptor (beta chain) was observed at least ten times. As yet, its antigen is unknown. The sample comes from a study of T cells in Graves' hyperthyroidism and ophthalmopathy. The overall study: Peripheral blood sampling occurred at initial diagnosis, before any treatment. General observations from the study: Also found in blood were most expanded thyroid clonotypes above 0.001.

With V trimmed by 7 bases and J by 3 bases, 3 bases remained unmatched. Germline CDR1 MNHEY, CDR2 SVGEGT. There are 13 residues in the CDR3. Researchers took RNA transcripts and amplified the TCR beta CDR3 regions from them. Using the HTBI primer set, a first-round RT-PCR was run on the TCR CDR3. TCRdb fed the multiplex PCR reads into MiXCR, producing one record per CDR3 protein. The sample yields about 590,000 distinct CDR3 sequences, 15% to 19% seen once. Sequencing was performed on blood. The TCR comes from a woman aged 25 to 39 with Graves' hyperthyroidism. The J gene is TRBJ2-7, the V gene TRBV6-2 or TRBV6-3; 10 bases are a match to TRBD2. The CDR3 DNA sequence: TGTGCCAGCACCCGGACTAGCGGCTACGAGCAGTACTTC. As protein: CASTRTSGYEQYF.